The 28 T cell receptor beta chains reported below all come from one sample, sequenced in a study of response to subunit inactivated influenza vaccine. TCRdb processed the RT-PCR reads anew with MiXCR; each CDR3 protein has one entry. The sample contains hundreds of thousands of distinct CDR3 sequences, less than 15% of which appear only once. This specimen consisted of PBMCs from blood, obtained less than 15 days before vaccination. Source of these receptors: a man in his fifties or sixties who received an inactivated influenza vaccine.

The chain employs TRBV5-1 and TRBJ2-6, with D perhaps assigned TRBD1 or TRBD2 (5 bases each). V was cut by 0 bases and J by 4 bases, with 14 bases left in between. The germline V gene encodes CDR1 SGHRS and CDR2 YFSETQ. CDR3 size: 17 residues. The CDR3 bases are TGCGCCAGCAGCTTGGCAACCGGGGCGCACGGGGCCAACGTCCTGACTTTC. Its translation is CASSLATGAHGANVLTF.

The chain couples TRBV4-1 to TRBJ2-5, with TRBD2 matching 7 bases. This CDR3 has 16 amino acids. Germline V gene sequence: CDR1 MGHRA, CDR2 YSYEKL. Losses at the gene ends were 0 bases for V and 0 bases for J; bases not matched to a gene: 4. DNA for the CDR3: TGCGCCAGCAGCCAAGAGGCCGGGGGGTACCAAGAGACCCAGTACTTC. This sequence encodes CASSQEAGGYQETQYF.

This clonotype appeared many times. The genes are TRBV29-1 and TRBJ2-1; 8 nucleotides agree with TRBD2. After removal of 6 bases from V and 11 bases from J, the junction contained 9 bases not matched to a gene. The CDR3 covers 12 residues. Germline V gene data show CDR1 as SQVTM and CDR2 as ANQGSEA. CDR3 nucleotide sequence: TGCAGCGTCGGGGGGGGGGAAACAAAGCAGTTCTTC. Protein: CSVGGGETKQFF.

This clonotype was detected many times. Here the CDR3 reads CSVIAGTYSGANVLTF. The CDR3 DNA follows: TGCAGCGTCATAGCCGGGACATACTCTGGGGCCAACGTCCTGACTTTC. This chain connects TRBV29-1 to TRBJ2-6; D is possibly TRBD1 (6 bases). The V and J ends lost 6 bases and 0 bases respectively, with 15 bases between them. The germline CDR1 and CDR2 sequences are SQVTM and ANQGSEA. CDR3 length equals 16 residues.

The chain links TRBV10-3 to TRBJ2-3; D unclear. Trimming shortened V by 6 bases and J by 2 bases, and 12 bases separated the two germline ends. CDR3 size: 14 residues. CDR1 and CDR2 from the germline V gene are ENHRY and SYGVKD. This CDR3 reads CAIRVRGATDTQYF. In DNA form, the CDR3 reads TGTGCCATCAGAGTCCGAGGCGCCACAGATACGCAGTATTTT.

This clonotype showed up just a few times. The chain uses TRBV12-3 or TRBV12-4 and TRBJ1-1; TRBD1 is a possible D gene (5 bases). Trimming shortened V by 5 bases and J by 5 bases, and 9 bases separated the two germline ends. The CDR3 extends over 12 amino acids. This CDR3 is CASSIAGTEAFF. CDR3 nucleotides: TGTGCCAGCAGTATCGCAGGGACTGAAGCTTTCTTT.

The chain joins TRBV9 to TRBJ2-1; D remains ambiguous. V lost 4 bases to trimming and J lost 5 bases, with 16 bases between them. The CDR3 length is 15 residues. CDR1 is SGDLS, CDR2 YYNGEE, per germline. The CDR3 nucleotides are TGTGCCAGCAGCCCGGGCCGAACTATGAACAATGAGCAGTTCTTC. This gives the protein CASSPGRTMNNEQFF.

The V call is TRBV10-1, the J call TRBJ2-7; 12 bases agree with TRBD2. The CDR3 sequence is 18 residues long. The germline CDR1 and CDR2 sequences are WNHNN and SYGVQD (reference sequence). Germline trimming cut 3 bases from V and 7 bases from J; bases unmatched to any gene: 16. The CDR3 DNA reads TGCGCCAGCAGTGATACCCTCCCCCCGCCTAGCGGGAGGGCTGAGCAGTACTTC. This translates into CASSDTLPPPSGRAEQYF.

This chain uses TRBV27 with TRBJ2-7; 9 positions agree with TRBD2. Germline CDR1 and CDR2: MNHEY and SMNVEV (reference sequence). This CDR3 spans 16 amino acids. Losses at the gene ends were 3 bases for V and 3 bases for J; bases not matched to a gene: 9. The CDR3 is CASSFSLSGGSYEQYF. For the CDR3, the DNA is TGTGCCAGCAGTTTCTCGTTGAGCGGGGGGAGCTACGAGCAGTACTTC.

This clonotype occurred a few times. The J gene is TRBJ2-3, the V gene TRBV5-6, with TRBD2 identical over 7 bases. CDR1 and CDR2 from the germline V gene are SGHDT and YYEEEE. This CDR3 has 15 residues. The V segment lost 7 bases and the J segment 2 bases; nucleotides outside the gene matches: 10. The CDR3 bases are TGTGCCAGCGAGCTGCGGGAGCACCTCACAGATACGCAGTATTTT. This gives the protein CASELREHLTDTQYF.

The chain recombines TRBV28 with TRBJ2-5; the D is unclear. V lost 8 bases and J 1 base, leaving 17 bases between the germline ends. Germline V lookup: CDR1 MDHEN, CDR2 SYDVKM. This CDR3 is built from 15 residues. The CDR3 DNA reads TGTGCCAGCGGAACTCTGGGGTCCCCCCAAGAGACCCAGTACTTC. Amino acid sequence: CASGTLGSPQETQYF.

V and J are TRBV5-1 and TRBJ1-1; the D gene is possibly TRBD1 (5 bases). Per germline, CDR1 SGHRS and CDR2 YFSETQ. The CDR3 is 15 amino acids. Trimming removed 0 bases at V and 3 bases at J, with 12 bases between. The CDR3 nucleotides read TGCGCCAGCAGCTTGGGACAGTTGACGGACACTGAAGCTTTCTTT. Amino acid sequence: CASSLGQLTDTEAFF.

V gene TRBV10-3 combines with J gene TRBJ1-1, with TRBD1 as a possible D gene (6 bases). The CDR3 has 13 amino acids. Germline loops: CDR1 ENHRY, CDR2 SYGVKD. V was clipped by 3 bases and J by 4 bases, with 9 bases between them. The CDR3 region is CAISEGRGTEAFF. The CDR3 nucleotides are TGTGCCATCAGTGAAGGCAGGGGCACTGAAGCTTTCTTT.

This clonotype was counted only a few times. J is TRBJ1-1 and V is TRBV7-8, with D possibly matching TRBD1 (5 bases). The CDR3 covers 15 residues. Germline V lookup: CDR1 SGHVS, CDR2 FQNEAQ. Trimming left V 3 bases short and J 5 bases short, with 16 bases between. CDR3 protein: CASSFNRQGSTEAFF. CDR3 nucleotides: TGTGCCAGCAGCTTTAACCGGCAGGGTAGTACTGAAGCTTTCTTT.

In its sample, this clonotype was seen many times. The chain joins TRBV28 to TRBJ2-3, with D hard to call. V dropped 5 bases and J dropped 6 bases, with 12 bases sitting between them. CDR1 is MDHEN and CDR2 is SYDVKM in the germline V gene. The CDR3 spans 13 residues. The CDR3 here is CASSPPRSDTQYF. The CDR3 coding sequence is TGTGCCAGCAGTCCCCCTAGGTCGGATACGCAGTATTTT.

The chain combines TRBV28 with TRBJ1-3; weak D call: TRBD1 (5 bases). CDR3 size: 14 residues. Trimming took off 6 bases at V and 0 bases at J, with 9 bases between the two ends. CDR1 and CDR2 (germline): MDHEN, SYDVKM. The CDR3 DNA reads TGTGCCAGCAGGGGACGGAACTCTGGAAACACCATATATTTT. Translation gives CASRGRNSGNTIYF.

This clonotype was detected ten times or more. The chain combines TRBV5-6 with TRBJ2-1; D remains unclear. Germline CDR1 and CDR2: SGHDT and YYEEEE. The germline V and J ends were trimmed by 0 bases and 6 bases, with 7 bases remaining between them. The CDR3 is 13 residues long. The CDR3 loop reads CASSLESSNEQFF. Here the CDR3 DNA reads TGTGCCAGCAGCTTGGAGTCGAGCAATGAGCAGTTCTTC.

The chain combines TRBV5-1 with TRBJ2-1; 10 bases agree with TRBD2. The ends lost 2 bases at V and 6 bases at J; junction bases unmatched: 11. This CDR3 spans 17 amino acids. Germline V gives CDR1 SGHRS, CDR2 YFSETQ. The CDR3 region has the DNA TGCGCCAGCAGCTTATTTTTGGGGACTAGCGTTGGCAATGAGCAGTTCTTC. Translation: CASSLFLGTSVGNEQFF.

CDR3 loop: CSVKAGTDTQYF. In DNA form, the CDR3 reads TGCAGCGTGAAGGCGGGGACAGATACGCAGTATTTT. The chain uses TRBV29-1 and TRBJ2-3; possible D gene TRBD2, 6 bases. Germline CDR1 and CDR2: SQVTM and ANQGSEA. V lost 6 bases and J 3 bases, leaving 10 bases between the germline ends. The CDR3 has 12 amino acids.

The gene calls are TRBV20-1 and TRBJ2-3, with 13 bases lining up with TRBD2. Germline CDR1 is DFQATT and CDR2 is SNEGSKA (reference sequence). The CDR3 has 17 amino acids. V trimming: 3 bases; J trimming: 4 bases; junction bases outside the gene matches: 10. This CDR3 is CSASGAGTSGTPDTQYF. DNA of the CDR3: TGCAGTGCTAGCGGAGCCGGGACTAGCGGGACCCCAGATACGCAGTATTTT.

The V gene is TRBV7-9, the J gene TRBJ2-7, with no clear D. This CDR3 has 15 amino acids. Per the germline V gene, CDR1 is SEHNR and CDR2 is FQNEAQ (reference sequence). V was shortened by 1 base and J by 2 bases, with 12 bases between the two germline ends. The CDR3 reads CASSLEGSAAYEQYF. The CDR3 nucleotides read TGTGCCAGCAGCTTAGAGGGCAGCGCAGCCTACGAGCAGTACTTC.

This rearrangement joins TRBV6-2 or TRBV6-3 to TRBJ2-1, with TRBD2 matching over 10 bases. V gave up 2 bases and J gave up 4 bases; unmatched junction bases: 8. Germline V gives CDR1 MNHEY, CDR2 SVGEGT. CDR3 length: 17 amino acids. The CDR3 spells CASSYPGLARPYNEQFF. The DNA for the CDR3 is TGTGCCAGCAGTTACCCGGGACTAGCGCGACCTTACAATGAGCAGTTCTTC.

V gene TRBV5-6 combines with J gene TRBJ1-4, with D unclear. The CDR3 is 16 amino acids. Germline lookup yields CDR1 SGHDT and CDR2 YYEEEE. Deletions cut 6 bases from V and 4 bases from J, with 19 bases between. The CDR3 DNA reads TGTGCCAGCAACGGACGGACCGGCTCCTTTAATGAAAAACTGTTTTTT. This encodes CASNGRTGSFNEKLFF.

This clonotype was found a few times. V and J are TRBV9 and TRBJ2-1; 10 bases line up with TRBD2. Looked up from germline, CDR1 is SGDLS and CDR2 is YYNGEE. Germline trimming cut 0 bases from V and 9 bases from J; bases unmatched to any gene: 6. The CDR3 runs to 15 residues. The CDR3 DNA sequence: TGTGCCAGCAGCGTAGGGCCAGCGGGAGGGGTTGAGCAGTTCTTC. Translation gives CASSVGPAGGVEQFF.

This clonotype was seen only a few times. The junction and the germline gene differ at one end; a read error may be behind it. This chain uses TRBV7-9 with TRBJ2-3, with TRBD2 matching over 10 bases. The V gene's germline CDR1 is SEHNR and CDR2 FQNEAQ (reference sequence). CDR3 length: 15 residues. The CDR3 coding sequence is TGTGCCAGCAGCCTAGCGGGAGTGTTGGCAGATACGCAGTATTTT. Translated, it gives CASSLAGVLADTQYF.

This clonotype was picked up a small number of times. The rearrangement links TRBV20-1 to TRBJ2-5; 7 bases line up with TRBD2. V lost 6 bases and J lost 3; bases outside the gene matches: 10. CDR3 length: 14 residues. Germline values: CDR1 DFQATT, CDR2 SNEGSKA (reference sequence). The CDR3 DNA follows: TGCAGTGCCCTTCGCCGGGACTACAAAGAGACCCAGTACTTC. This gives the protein CSALRRDYKETQYF.

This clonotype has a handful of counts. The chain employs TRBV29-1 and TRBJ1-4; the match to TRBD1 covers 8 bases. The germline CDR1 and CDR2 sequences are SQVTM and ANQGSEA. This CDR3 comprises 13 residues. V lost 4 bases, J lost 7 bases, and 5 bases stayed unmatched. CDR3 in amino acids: CSVAQGAGEKLFF. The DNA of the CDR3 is TGCAGCGTTGCCCAGGGGGCGGGTGAAAAACTGTTTTTT.

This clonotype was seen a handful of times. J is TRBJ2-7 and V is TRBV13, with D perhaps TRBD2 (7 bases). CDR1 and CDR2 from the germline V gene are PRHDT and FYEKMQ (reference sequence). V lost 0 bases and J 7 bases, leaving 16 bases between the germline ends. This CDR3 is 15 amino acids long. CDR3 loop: CASSLGRGAWREQYF. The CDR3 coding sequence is TGTGCCAGCAGCTTAGGCCGGGGGGCCTGGAGGGAGCAGTACTTC.